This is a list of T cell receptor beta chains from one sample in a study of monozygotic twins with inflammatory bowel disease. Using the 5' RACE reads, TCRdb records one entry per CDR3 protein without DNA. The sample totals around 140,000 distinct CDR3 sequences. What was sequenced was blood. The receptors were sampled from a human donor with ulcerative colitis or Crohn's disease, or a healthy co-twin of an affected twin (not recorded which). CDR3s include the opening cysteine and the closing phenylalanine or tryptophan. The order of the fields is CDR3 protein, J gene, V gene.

CASSLGGSPHTADTQYF	TRBJ2-3	TRBV7-3
CASSQDIPGGGLETQYF	TRBJ2-5	TRBV4-3
CASSQDWRTGGGEQYF	TRBJ2-7	TRBV4-3
CSAGRDRGNQPQHF	TRBJ1-5	TRBV20-1
CASSSRGGFSYNEQFF	TRBJ2-1	TRBV5-1
CASSPGGVAGAPSSQETQYF	TRBJ2-5	TRBV4-2
CASTRVGKNIQYF	TRBJ2-4	TRBV6-2/TRBV6-3
CASSFRGTTNEKLFF	TRBJ1-4	TRBV7-6
CAISRPWQGPNSYEQYF	TRBJ2-7	TRBV10-3
CASSPRSGSANSPLHF	TRBJ1-6	TRBV18
CASSLTGTGVYEQYF	TRBJ2-7	TRBV5-1
CASSKGRDQPQHF	TRBJ1-5	TRBV19
CASSIFLGRGDTQYF	TRBJ2-3	TRBV19
CASRLSLLDSHEQYF	TRBJ2-7	TRBV7-2
CSVESGFENTGELFF	TRBJ2-2	TRBV29-1
CASSDQTSGQETQYF	TRBJ2-5	TRBV7-2
CASSLEAVSSYNEQFF	TRBJ2-1	TRBV11-2
CSARDWGQGGTEAFF	TRBJ1-1	TRBV20-1
CASSYQGSYEQYF	TRBJ2-7	TRBV6-2/TRBV6-3
CAISESKGPGQKETQYF	TRBJ2-5	TRBV10-3
CASSHVKTGGFYNEQFF	TRBJ2-1	TRBV4-1
CATSRGTAHLYEQYF	TRBJ2-7	TRBV15
CASSMPGPPGNEQFF	TRBJ2-1	TRBV5-4
CASNVRQGRNEQFF	TRBJ2-1	TRBV5-4
CASSSRRGGTNTEAFF	TRBJ1-1	TRBV5-1
CASTLYGATLSYEQYF	TRBJ2-7	TRBV7-2
CASSFSFGGGYGYTF	TRBJ1-2	TRBV27
CASRTRSRSYEQYF	TRBJ2-7	TRBV28
CASSQDWVLRGYGYTF	TRBJ1-2	TRBV4-2
CASSLYQGYEQYF	TRBJ2-7	TRBV5-4
CASSHGQGEGYTF	TRBJ1-2	TRBV5-1
CASSVEGAGGAPSTDTQYF	TRBJ2-3	TRBV9
CASTRRASGNTIYF	TRBJ1-3	TRBV12-3/TRBV12-4
CASSQGPSGEYTDTQYF	TRBJ2-3	TRBV4-2
CASSFGGVRYF	TRBJ2-5	TRBV12-3/TRBV12-4
CASSLITHGEAFF	TRBJ1-1	TRBV27
CAISAAGVTGELFF	TRBJ2-2	TRBV10-3